Following are 24 T cell receptor beta chains from one sample sequenced in a study of T cell repertoires in cytomegalovirus infection. The antigens for these receptors are not known. TCRdb processed the reads anew with MiXCR; each CDR3 protein has one entry. The sample yields some 900,000 distinct CDR3 sequences, 30% to 35% seen once. This specimen consisted of cultured CD8+ T cells from PBMCs, obtained from culture after CMV antigen stimulation. The source of these receptors is a human donor in good health (CMV status not recorded). Some clones in this sample may be carry-over from other donors' samples.

CDR3 sequence: CASSQDMPSGETQYF. DNA for the CDR3: TGCGCCAGCAGCCAAGATATGCCTAGCGGAGAGACCCAGTACTTC. The rearrangement uses TRBV4-1 and TRBJ2-5; 7 positions agree with TRBD2. The CDR3 covers 15 residues. V was pared by 0 bases and J by 4 bases, with 5 bases of the junction left unmatched. The germline V gene has CDR1 MGHRA and CDR2 YSYEKL.

This clonotype has ten or more counts. V and J are TRBV7-3 and TRBJ2-1; 10 bases are shared with TRBD2. After removal of 5 bases from V and 7 bases from J, the junction contained 8 bases not matched to a gene. The length of the CDR3 is 15 residues. CDR1 is SGHTA, CDR2 FQGTGA, per germline. Here the CDR3 DNA reads TGTGCCAGCAGCGCCCTAGCGGGGGCCTTTAATGAGCAGTTCTTC. This gives the protein CASSALAGAFNEQFF. Variable domain in full (rest from reference TRBV7-3 and TRBJ2-1): GAGVSQTPSNKVTEKGKYVELRCDPISGHTALYWYRQSLGQGPEFLIYFQGTGAADDSGLPNDRFFAVRPEGSVSTLKIQRTERGDSAVYLCASSALAGAFNEQFFGPGTRLTVL.

The chain carries TRBV14 and TRBJ1-1; TRBD1 agrees at 9 bases. Germline V gives CDR1 SGHDN, CDR2 FVKESK. V shed 0 bases, J shed 12 bases, and the junction held 5 bases outside the gene matches. The CDR3 runs to 13 residues. The CDR3 region is CASSQEWDRETFF. DNA of the CDR3: TGTGCCAGCAGCCAAGAATGGGACAGGGAAACTTTCTTT.

The V and J genes are TRBV6-4 and TRBJ2-3, with D possibly matching TRBD2 (6 bases). In germline, CDR1 is MRHNA, CDR2 SNTAGT. Trimming removed 0 bases from V and 0 bases from J, with 13 bases in between. CDR3 length: 17 amino acids. The CDR3 region has the DNA TGTGCCAGCAGTGACTCGGCAGCTCGGGGGAGCACAGATACGCAGTATTTT. This translates into CASSDSAARGSTDTQYF.

The chain is built from TRBV7-9 and TRBJ1-2, with TRBD1 identical over 7 bases. The CDR3 contains 14 residues. The germline gives CDR1 SEHNR, CDR2 FQNEAQ (reference sequence). V shed 4 bases, J shed 5 bases, and the junction held 7 bases outside the gene matches. CDR3 residues: CASSSGQNIYGYTF. In DNA form, the CDR3 reads TGTGCCAGCAGCTCGGGACAGAACATTTATGGCTACACCTTC.

The CDR3 sequence is CASSTDKGPALSYEQYF. In DNA form, the CDR3 reads TGTGCCAGCAGTACAGACAAGGGCCCTGCACTCTCCTACGAGCAGTACTTC. This rearrangement joins TRBV12-3 or TRBV12-4 to TRBJ2-7; D is ambiguous. Trimming pared 5 bases from V and 0 bases from J, leaving 20 bases between. CDR3 length: 17 residues.

This clonotype came up a few times. The chain couples TRBV5-1 to TRBJ1-1; no clear D. CDR1 and CDR2 from the germline V gene are SGHRS and YFSETQ. Trimming removed 5 bases at V and 0 bases at J, with 14 bases between. This CDR3 comprises 15 residues. This CDR3 reads CASSREEPMNTEAFF. Written as DNA, the CDR3 is TGCGCCAGCAGTCGGGAAGAACCCATGAACACTGAAGCTTTCTTT.

This clonotype was seen only a few times. The gene calls are TRBV4-1 and TRBJ1-1; D gene uncertain. Trimming removed 1 base from V and 7 bases from J, with 13 bases in between. Germline assignment: CDR1 MGHRA and CDR2 YSYEKL. This CDR3 comprises 14 residues. CDR3 in amino acids: CASSQVTGEVEAFF. The CDR3, as DNA: TGCGCCAGCAGCCAAGTAACTGGGGAAGTTGAAGCTTTCTTT.

There are a few counts of this clonotype. V is TRBV6-1 and J is TRBJ2-2, with no clear D. Germline values: CDR1 MNHNS, CDR2 SASEGT. The CDR3 loop spans 13 amino acids. Deletions cut 2 bases from V and 6 bases from J, with 7 bases between. The CDR3 sequence: CASSEPEPGELFF. The CDR3 region has the DNA TGTGCCAGCAGTGAACCGGAACCCGGGGAGCTGTTTTTT.

This chain joins TRBV27 and TRBJ2-3; 13 nucleotides align to TRBD2. Germline CDR1 reads MNHEY; CDR2 reads SMNVEV (reference sequence). This CDR3 spans 19 amino acids. V trimming: 8 bases; J trimming: 4 bases; junction bases outside the gene matches: 18. This chain's CDR3 is CASSSLAGGPYLAPDTQYF. CDR3 sequence (DNA): TGTGCCAGCTCTTCACTAGCGGGGGGGCCATACCTGGCCCCAGATACGCAGTATTTT.

This clonotype was observed a handful of times. This rearrangement joins TRBV6-2 or TRBV6-3 to TRBJ2-7; 8 bases align to TRBD2. The length of the CDR3 is 15 residues. Germline V gives CDR1 MNHEY, CDR2 SVGEGT. Unmatched junction bases numbered 8, after V lost 6 bases and J lost 1 base. CDR3 loop: CASRLRGGNSYEQYV. Written as DNA, the CDR3 is TGTGCCAGCAGACTACGGGGGGGCAATTCCTACGAGCAGTACGTC.

This chain connects TRBV7-6 to TRBJ2-1; possibly TRBD1 or TRBD2 for D (6 bases each). The CDR3 loop spans 11 amino acids. Trimming pared 4 bases from V and 16 bases from J, leaving 14 bases between. Germline CDR1 and CDR2: SGHVS and FNYEAQ. The CDR3 reads CASSYPGEDFF. The CDR3 DNA sequence: TGTGCCAGCAGCTACCCAGGGGAGGATTTCTTC.

V gene TRBV15 combines with J gene TRBJ2-5, with a weak D call TRBD1 (6 bases). Trimming left V 5 bases short and J 6 bases short, with 19 bases between. This CDR3 is built from 15 residues. Germline CDR1 and CDR2: LNHNV and YYDKDF (reference sequence). CDR3 loop: CATSLRDNLGQTQYF. CDR3 DNA sequence: TGTGCCACCAGCTTACGGGACAACTTAGGGCAGACCCAGTACTTC.

The chain recombines TRBV7-2 with TRBJ2-7; D unresolved. The V end was cut by 6 bases, the J end by 0 bases, with 12 bases between. The germline V gene has CDR1 SGHTA and CDR2 FQGNSA. CDR3 size: 14 residues. Here the CDR3 reads CASSRGRSSYEQYV. The CDR3 DNA reads TGTGCCAGCAGTCGAGGACGGAGCTCCTACGAGCAGTACGTC.

The rearrangement joins TRBV19 to TRBJ2-1; 9 bases align to TRBD2. This CDR3 contains 15 residues. Trimming at V came to 9 bases and at J to 9 bases, leaving 15 bases not matched to a gene. Per the germline V gene, CDR1 is LNHDA and CDR2 is SQIVND (reference sequence). CDR3 in amino acids: CASTSGRGGFFEQFF. The CDR3 DNA reads TGTGCCAGCACCTCGGGGCGGGGGGGGTTCTTTGAGCAGTTCTTC.

V gene TRBV24-1 combines with J gene TRBJ2-3; TRBD1 or TRBD2 may be the D gene (5 bases each). The CDR3 has 16 residues. Trimming pared 4 bases from V and 0 bases from J, leaving 13 bases between. Germline loops: CDR1 KGHDR, CDR2 SFDVKD. The CDR3 region has the DNA TGTGCCACCAGTGAACCCGGGACGGTAAGCACAGATACGCAGTATTTT. Its protein product is CATSEPGTVSTDTQYF.

CDR3 in amino acids: CASSYSIRGLNYGYTF. For the CDR3, the DNA is TGTGCCAGCAGTTACAGTATTAGAGGCTTGAACTATGGCTACACCTTC. This sequence joins TRBV6-5 and TRBJ1-2; D call uncertain. The V and J ends lost 2 bases and 2 bases respectively, with 15 bases between them. The CDR3 has 16 amino acids. Looked up from germline, CDR1 is MNHEY and CDR2 is SVGAGI.

The chain employs TRBV27 and TRBJ2-5; the D gene is possibly TRBD2 (5 bases). V shed 5 bases and J shed 5 bases, with 15 bases lying between them. The germline V gene has CDR1 MNHEY and CDR2 SMNVEV (reference sequence). CDR3 length equals 14 residues. The CDR3 nucleotides are TGTGCCAGCAGTGACTCCGGGGTTGGGGAGACCCAGTACTTC. It yields the protein CASSDSGVGETQYF.

The V gene is TRBV7-8, the J gene TRBJ2-7; the D gene is possibly TRBD2 (7 bases). From germline, CDR1 is SGHVS and CDR2 FQNEAQ. The V gene lost 3 bases and the J gene lost 3 bases, with 15 bases spanning the gap. This CDR3 region has 15 residues. The CDR3 sequence: CASSFGGAGIYEQYV. The CDR3 region has the DNA TGTGCCAGCAGCTTTGGGGGGGCCGGGATCTACGAGCAGTACGTC.

This clonotype was detected a few times. The chain joins TRBV12-3 or TRBV12-4 to TRBJ1-1, with 10 bases identical to TRBD1. The V segment lost 6 bases and the J segment 4 bases; nucleotides outside the gene matches: 5. The CDR3 totals 14 residues. DNA of the CDR3: TGTGCCAGCAGGCTGACAGGGGGCGTCACTGAAGCTTTCTTT. Protein: CASRLTGGVTEAFF.

The chain uses TRBV27 and TRBJ2-3, with unresolved D. The germline V gene has CDR1 MNHEY and CDR2 SMNVEV (reference sequence). V lost 5 bases and J 5 bases, leaving 14 bases between the germline ends. The CDR3 contains 14 residues. CDR3 amino acids: CASSPLGLLDTQYF. The DNA for the CDR3 is TGTGCCAGCAGTCCTTTGGGCCTGTTAGATACGCAGTATTTT.

The J gene is TRBJ1-2, the V gene TRBV27; D not resolved. The CDR3 loop spans 14 amino acids. The germline V and J ends were trimmed by 4 bases and 0 bases, with 9 bases remaining between them. Germline V gives CDR1 MNHEY, CDR2 SMNVEV (reference sequence). CDR3 protein: CASSWGGANYGYTF. The CDR3 DNA is TGTGCCAGCAGTTGGGGTGGAGCTAACTATGGCTACACCTTC.

This clonotype was seen at least ten times. The genes are TRBV6-5 and TRBJ2-6; D is unresolved. The V end was cut by 0 bases, the J end by 0 bases, with 3 bases between. Germline-derived CDR1 and CDR2 are MNHEY and SVGAGI. The CDR3 length is 15 residues. The CDR3 reads CASSYSGSGANVLTF. The CDR3 DNA sequence: TGTGCCAGCAGTTACTCCGGCTCTGGGGCCAACGTCCTGACTTTC.

A note on this clonotype: Possible read error: a much larger clone is one base away. The chain uses TRBV7-2 and TRBJ2-3; D unresolved. CDR1 is SGHTA and CDR2 is FQGNSA in the germline V gene. The CDR3 runs to 12 residues. The V end lost 5 bases, the J end lost 4 bases, and 7 bases lay between the germline ends. The CDR3 nucleotides read TGTGCCAGCAGCACCATGCCAGATACGCAGTATTTT. Translation gives CASSTMPDTQYF. Full variable domain (remainder filled in from reference TRBV7-2 and TRBJ2-3): GAGVSQSPSNKVTEKGKDVELRCDPISGHTALYWYRQSLGQGLEFLIYFQGNSAPDKSGLPSDRFSAERTGGSVSTLTIQRTQQEDSAVYLCASSTMPDTQYFGPGTRLTVL.